The text below deals with one T cell receptor beta chain. This record comes from a study of blood T cells in healthy people across ages. Trimming cost V 3 bases and J 6 bases, with 10 bases left between them. The germline gives CDR1 SEHNR, CDR2 FQNEAQ (reference sequence). This CDR3 has 13 residues. Combining a sample-barcoded 5' primer with a J-beta primer mix, a second PCR ran for roughly 6 to 12 cycles. Each CDR3 protein is one row after TCRdb ran MiXCR on the 5' RACE reads. The table has about 1.6 million distinct CDR3 sequences, 34% seen once. The chain combines TRBV7-9 with TRBJ2-3; D is unclear. The sequence came from a woman younger than 45 in good health. The source material was blood. CDR3 amino acids: CASSFVVTDTQYF. CDR3 sequence (DNA): TGTGCCAGCAGCTTTGTAGTCACGGATACGCAGTATTTT.